The rows below give T cell receptor beta chains drawn from one sample of a study of Ad26.COV2.S vaccination and SARS-CoV-2 variants. Profiled with immunoSEQ multiplex PCR; TCRdb holds only in-frame clones, not every one. The repertoire holds roughly 100,000 clones, with about three quarters as singletons. The specimen was peripheral blood, collected after recovery from COVID-19. Receptors were obtained from a human donor who had recovered from COVID-19. CDR3s include the opening cysteine and the closing phenylalanine or tryptophan. D genes are given only for firm matches. Not all rows give a size; the values are once, few, many and, for expanded clones, a class.

clone size	D gene	V gene	J gene	CDR3 protein	CDR3 DNA
-	-	TRBV2	TRBJ1-4	CASIMDGNEKLFF	TGTGCCAGCATTATGGACGGGAATGAAAAACTGTTTTTT
few	-	TRBV19	TRBJ1-3	CASTPTGRENTIYF	TGTGCCAGTACGCCGACAGGTCGGGAAAACACCATATATTTT
-	-	TRBV4-2	TRBJ2-1	CASSQEQYHNEQFF	TGTGCCAGCAGCCAGGAACAGTACCACAATGAGCAGTTCTTC
-	-	TRBV11-2	TRBJ2-7	CASSFGQTYEQYF	TGTGCCAGCAGCTTCGGACAAACCTACGAGCAGTACTTC
-	-	TRBV5-1	TRBJ2-3	CASSAGAGTDTQYF	TGCGCCAGCAGCGCCGGGGCGGGCACAGATACGCAGTATTTT
-	-	TRBV5-1	TRBJ2-7	CASSHRDTAWEQYF	TGCGCCAGCAGCCACCGGGACACCGCTTGGGAGCAGTACTTC
-	-	TRBV30	TRBJ2-5	CAWSMAETQYF	TGTGCCTGGAGTATGGCAGAGACCCAGTACTTC
few	-	TRBV19	TRBJ1-2	CASSIATPGLRPNYGYTF	TGTGCCAGTAGTATAGCCACCCCAGGCTTAAGACCTAACTATGGCTACACCTTC
-	-	TRBV25-1	TRBJ2-1	CASSAPSGAYNEQFF	TGTGCCAGCAGTGCACCCTCAGGGGCCTACAATGAGCAGTTCTTC
-	-	TRBV6-1	TRBJ1-1	CASSEGLAAFF	TGTGCCAGCAGTGAAGGTTTGGCAGCTTTCTTT
once	TRBD1	TRBV2	TRBJ1-2	CASSPTGQRYGYTF	TGTGCCAGCAGCCCGACGGGACAGAGATATGGCTACACCTTC
-	-	TRBV18	TRBJ2-2	CASSPLETGELFF	TGTGCCAGCTCACCACTAGAAACCGGGGAGCTGTTTTTT
-	TRBD2	TRBV7-2	TRBJ2-1	CASSLGLAGNNEQFF	TGTGCCAGCAGCTTAGGGCTAGCGGGTAACAATGAGCAGTTCTTC
few	-	TRBV7-9	TRBJ1-2	CASSLVLSTAANYGYTF	TGTGCCAGCAGCTTAGTACTTTCGACAGCCGCTAACTATGGCTACACCTTC
-	-	TRBV11-2	TRBJ1-1	CASSLVGPNTEAFF	TGTGCCAGCAGCTTAGTAGGGCCCAACACTGAAGCTTTCTTT
-	-	TRBV15	TRBJ1-1	CATSREVAGTEAFF	TGTGCCACCAGCAGAGAGGTAGCTGGCACTGAAGCTTTCTTT
-	-	TRBV5-1	TRBJ2-7	CASSLVGLHEQYF	TGCGCCAGCAGCTTGGTAGGGCTCCACGAGCAGTACTTC
-	TRBD2	TRBV19	TRBJ2-2	CASRKREGSTGELFF	TGTGCCAGTAGGAAGAGGGAGGGGAGCACCGGGGAGCTGTTTTTT
-	TRBD1	TRBV5-1	TRBJ2-7	CASSRRTGGNEQYF	TGCGCCAGCAGCCGGAGGACAGGGGGAAACGAGCAGTACTTC
-	TRBD1	TRBV15	TRBJ2-3	CATSIPGTGGTDTQYF	TGTGCCACCAGCATACCCGGGACAGGGGGCACAGATACGCAGTATTTT
few	-	TRBV5-1	TRBJ1-5	CASRRDGNQPQHF	TGCGCCAGCAGGCGGGACGGCAATCAGCCCCAGCATTTT
-	-	TRBV7-2	TRBJ1-5	CASSQVVGAGNQPQHF	TGTGCCAGCAGCCAAGTCGTGGGGGCTGGCAATCAGCCCCAGCATTTT
-	-	TRBV2	TRBJ1-2	CASSDGPNYGYTF	TGTGCCAGCAGTGATGGACCTAACTATGGCTACACCTTC
-	TRBD1	TRBV27	TRBJ2-7	CASSRAGQAYEQYF	TGTGCCAGCAGTCGGGCGGGACAGGCCTACGAGCAGTACTTC
-	-	TRBV6-6	TRBJ1-2	CASSARDYGYTF	TGTGCCAGCAGCGCCCGGGACTATGGCTACACCTTC
-	TRBD1	TRBV27	TRBJ1-6	CASSPGQGIILHSPLHF	TGTGCCAGCAGTCCTGGACAGGGGATAATCCTCCATTCACCCCTCCACTTT
-	-	TRBV7-9	TRBJ2-5	CASSYTPARETQYF	TGTGCCAGCAGCTATACCCCCGCGCGGGAGACCCAGTACTTC
-	TRBD1	TRBV2	TRBJ2-2	CASSLLRQGDTGELFF	TGTGCCAGCAGTTTACTTCGACAGGGGGACACCGGGGAGCTGTTTTTT
-	-	TRBV5-6	TRBJ2-7	CASSLFNGRRSSYEQYF	TGTGCCAGCAGCTTGTTTAATGGTCGGAGGAGCTCCTACGAGCAGTACTTC
-	-	TRBV6-1	TRBJ1-2	CASSEGDGYGYTF	TGTGCCAGCAGTGAAGGGGACGGCTATGGCTACACCTTC
-	-	TRBV19	TRBJ1-6	CASSTGAPSPLHF	TGTGCCAGTAGTACAGGGGCTCCGTCACCCCTCCACTTT
-	-	TRBV7-2	TRBJ2-7	CASSPRAGQGGGEQYF	TGTGCCAGCAGCCCCCGGGCAGGCCAGGGGGGCGGCGAGCAGTACTTC
-	-	TRBV5-4	TRBJ1-6	CASSFEREGSPLHF	TGTGCCAGCAGCTTCGAGAGAGAGGGTTCACCCCTCCACTTT
-	-	TRBV7-2	TRBJ2-5	CASSGGEDGETQYF	TGTGCCAGCAGCGGCGGGGAGGATGGGGAGACCCAGTACTTC
-	TRBD1	TRBV10-2	TRBJ2-4	CASSEPGQGNIQYF	TGCGCCAGCAGTGAGCCGGGACAGGGTAACATTCAGTACTTC
-	-	TRBV29-1	TRBJ1-6	CSGQTGDYTPLHF	TGCAGCGGACAGACAGGAGACTATACACCCCTCCACTTT
-	-	TRBV2	TRBJ1-3	CARSTDGGNTIYF	TGTGCCAGGAGCACGGACGGCGGAAACACCATATATTTT
-	TRBD2	TRBV7-2	TRBJ2-1	CASSFGTSGFNEQFF	TGTGCCAGCAGCTTCGGGACTAGCGGGTTCAATGAGCAGTTCTTC
-	-	TRBV12-3/TRBV12-4	TRBJ1-1	CASSRTGVTEAFF	TGTGCCAGCAGTCGGACGGGGGTCACTGAAGCTTTCTTT
-	-	TRBV28	TRBJ1-2	CASSSLTGAFVYTF	TGTGCCAGCAGTTCCCTCACAGGAGCCTTTGTCTACACCTTC
-	-	TRBV25-1	TRBJ2-5	CASSLGSQETQYF	TGTGCCAGCAGTTTGGGAAGCCAAGAGACCCAGTACTTC
-	-	TRBV7-6	TRBJ2-3	CASSLWEDTQYF	TGTGCCAGCAGCCTTTGGGAGGATACGCAGTATTTT
once	-	TRBV5-4	TRBJ1-1	CASSLEPGSEAFF	TGTGCCAGCAGCTTGGAGCCCGGCTCTGAAGCTTTCTTT
-	-	TRBV30	TRBJ1-2	CAQEGRDGRFGYTF	TGTGCCCAGGAGGGTCGGGACGGTAGATTTGGCTACACCTTC